Following are 24 T cell receptor beta chains from one sample sequenced in a study of breast tumors, draining lymph nodes, adjacent tissues. TCRdb fed the multiplex PCR reads into MiXCR, producing one record per CDR3 protein. The data contain roughly 220,000 distinct CDR3 sequences, around 35% of them singletons. The lymph nodes were axillary draining lymph nodes from breast cancer patients. Material: axillary lymph node tissue. These receptors were obtained from a female donor with breast cancer. Some clones in this sample may be carry-over from other donors' samples.

This sequence joins TRBV11-2 and TRBJ2-7; TRBD2 agrees at 14 bases. From germline, CDR1 is SGHAT and CDR2 FQNNGV. The V gene end was trimmed by 5 bases and the J gene end by 6 bases; junction bases not matched to a gene: 12. This CDR3 has 17 residues. For the CDR3, the DNA is TGTGCCAGCAGCCCCACGGGACTAGCGGGAGTCCAGGCCGAGCAGTACTTC. This sequence encodes CASSPTGLAGVQAEQYF.

This clonotype was seen ten or more times. V is TRBV20-1 and J is TRBJ2-3, with a weak D call TRBD1 (6 bases). Trimming stripped 5 bases from V and 6 bases from J, with 18 bases between. Germline V gene lookup returns CDR1 DFQATT and CDR2 SNEGSKA (reference sequence). This CDR3 spans 14 amino acids. The CDR3 here is CSAQDSRLGDTQYF. The DNA for the CDR3 is TGCAGTGCTCAGGACAGTCGTTTAGGGGATACGCAGTATTTT.

This clonotype was recorded at least ten times. The V call is TRBV14, the J call TRBJ1-4; D gene uncertain. The ends were cut back, 2 bases at V and 6 bases at J, with 7 bases in the middle. The length of the CDR3 is 13 residues. Germline V gene lookup returns CDR1 SGHDN and CDR2 FVKESK. The CDR3 loop reads CASSQMTYEKLFF. The CDR3 coding sequence is TGTGCCAGCAGCCAAATGACATATGAAAAACTGTTTTTT.

This clonotype was seen many times. The CDR3 sequence is CASSSDRGRFPGELFF. As DNA, the CDR3 is TGTGCCAGCAGCAGCGACAGGGGGCGATTCCCCGGGGAGCTGTTTTTT. This rearrangement joins TRBV11-3 to TRBJ2-2; 10 positions match TRBD1. V lost 5 bases to trimming and J lost 6 bases; unmatched junction nucleotides: 9. CDR1 and CDR2 (germline): SGHNT, YENEEA. The length of the CDR3 is 16 residues.

This clonotype appeared many times. The chain carries TRBV7-6 and TRBJ2-5, with D possibly being TRBD1 (6 bases). This CDR3 spans 14 amino acids. Trimming shortened V by 3 bases and J by 5 bases, and 13 bases separated the two germline ends. In germline, CDR1 is SGHVS, CDR2 FNYEAQ. CDR3 DNA sequence: TGTGCCAGCAGCTTGGGACAACAACAGGAGACCCAGTACTTC. Translating gives CASSLGQQQETQYF.

The chain has TRBV15 and TRBJ2-5; D perhaps matches TRBD2 (6 bases). V was shortened by 0 bases and J by 6 bases, with 14 bases between the two germline ends. There are 15 residues in the CDR3. Germline-derived CDR1 and CDR2 are LNHNV and YYDKDF (reference sequence). This CDR3 reads CATSRDPRLAKTQYF. CDR3 DNA: TGTGCCACCAGCAGAGATCCTCGGCTAGCGAAGACCCAGTACTTC. The full variable domain, rest sourced from reference TRBV15 and TRBJ2-5, is DAMVIQNPRYQVTQFGKPVTLSCSQTLNHNVMYWYQQKSSQAPKLLFHYYDKDFNNEADTPDNFQSRRPNTSFCFLDIRSPGLGDTAMYLCATSRDPRLAKTQYFGPGTRLLVL.

Turning to this clonotype: The junction does not match germline at one end; this may be a read error. The chain joins TRBV2 to TRBJ2-7; unclear D gene. CDR1 SNHLY and CDR2 FYNNEI come from the germline V gene. CDR3 length: 14 amino acids. The DNA of the CDR3 is TGTGCCAGCAGTGGGCGTAGGCCTCCCTACGGGCAGTACTTC. Translation: CASSGRRPPYGQYF.

This clonotype appeared a few times. The chain carries TRBV2 and TRBJ1-1, with D possibly being TRBD1 (5 bases). Between the trimmed V and J ends, which lost 8 bases and 2 bases, there was a span of 15 bases. The CDR3 is 14 residues long. Germline V lookup: CDR1 SNHLY, CDR2 FYNNEI. The CDR3 DNA sequence: TGTGCCAGCGTAGCCAGGGTAGGAAACACTGAAGCTTTCTTT. Its translation: CASVARVGNTEAFF. Filled out from reference TRBV2 and TRBJ1-1, the complete variable domain reads EPEVTQTPSHQVTQMGQEVILRCVPISNHLYFYWYRQILGQKVEFLVSFYNNEISEKSEIFDDQFSVERPDGSNFTLKIRSTKLEDSAMYFCASVARVGNTEAFFGQGTRLTVV.

In DNA, the CDR3 is TGTGCCAGCAGCCTAAGAGCAGCCCAAGCTAGCACAGATACGCAGTATTTT. The encoded protein is CASSLRAAQASTDTQYF. This chain uses TRBV7-2 with TRBJ2-3; D not resolved. Germline CDR1 and CDR2: SGHTA and FQGNSA. V was trimmed by 5 bases and J by 0 bases, leaving 18 bases between them. The CDR3 totals 17 residues. Based on the CDR3 plus reference TRBV7-2 and TRBJ2-3, the full variable domain is GAGVSQSPSNKVTEKGKDVELRCDPISGHTALYWYRQSLGQGLEFLIYFQGNSAPDKSGLPSDRFSAERTGGSVSTLTIQRTQQEDSAVYLCASSLRAAQASTDTQYFGPGTRLTVL.

This chain connects TRBV18 to TRBJ2-1, with 7 nucleotides matching TRBD1. The germline V gene encodes CDR1 KGHSH and CDR2 LQKENI. The ends lost 3 bases at V and 8 bases at J; junction bases unmatched: 7. This CDR3 spans 14 amino acids. The CDR3 nucleotides read TGTGCCAGCTCACCTTCGACAGGGAATTATGAGCAGTTCTTC. This encodes CASSPSTGNYEQFF.

Regarding this clonotype: A much larger clone sits a single nucleotide away, making a read error possible. The chain combines TRBV7-2 with TRBJ2-1; no clear D. The CDR3 contains 12 residues. V gave up 1 base and J gave up 9 bases, with 7 bases separating them. Germline assignment: CDR1 SGHTA and CDR2 FQGNSA. As DNA, the CDR3 is TGTGCCAGCAGCTTAGAGGGTTTTGAGCAGTTCTTC. Translating it yields CASSLEGFEQFF.

In its sample, this clonotype was seen many times. V usage is TRBV4-3 and J usage is TRBJ2-7; TRBD1 agrees at 11 bases. This CDR3 has 16 residues. CDR1 and CDR2 (germline): LGHNA, YSLEER. Trimming at V came to 0 bases and at J to 3 bases, leaving 4 bases not matched to a gene. The CDR3 DNA follows: TGCGCCAGCAGCCAAGAACGGGGACAGGGGGACTACGAGCAGTACTTC. This translates into CASSQERGQGDYEQYF.

Only a few counts were recorded for this clonotype. The chain employs TRBV28 and TRBJ2-7; D uncertain. The CDR3 is 12 amino acids. CDR1 and CDR2 (germline): MDHEN, SYDVKM. Trimming cost V 10 bases and J 4 bases, with 14 bases left between them. In DNA, the CDR3 is TGTGCCATAGGAGATACCAATTACGAGCAGTACTTC. Translated: CAIGDTNYEQYF.

The chain joins TRBV6-5 to TRBJ2-3; the D call may be TRBD1 or TRBD2 (5 bases each). The length of the CDR3 is 14 residues. CDR1 MNHEY and CDR2 SVGAGI come from the germline V gene. The V gene lost 5 bases and the J gene lost 8 bases, with 17 bases spanning the gap. The CDR3 nucleotides read TGTGCCAGCAGTCACCTCTGGGGCCGGGGTACGCAGTATTTT. This translates into CASSHLWGRGTQYF.

The table lists this clonotype with many counts. The gene calls are TRBV12-3 or TRBV12-4 and TRBJ2-2; 7 nucleotides line up with TRBD1. The CDR3 contains 14 residues. Trimming at V came to 6 bases and at J to 3 bases, leaving 4 bases not matched to a gene. The chain's CDR3 is CASRTGLDTGELFF. CDR3 nucleotides: TGTGCCAGCAGGACAGGGCTGGACACCGGGGAGCTGTTTTTT.

The CDR3 DNA sequence: TGTGCATCGGCGGGAGGTCTCTCCTACGAGCAGTACTTC. Its protein is CASAGGLSYEQYF. V and J are TRBV3-1 and TRBJ2-7; the match to TRBD2 covers 8 bases. Germline CDR1 and CDR2: LGHDT and YNNKEL (reference sequence). The CDR3 runs 13 residues.

The chain joins TRBV6-2 or TRBV6-3 to TRBJ1-6; the match to TRBD1 covers 8 bases. This CDR3 region has 15 residues. J lost 6 bases, V lost 4 bases, and 5 bases had no gene match. Germline V gene sequence: CDR1 MNHEY, CDR2 SVGEGT. Here the CDR3 reads CASSSRTGTNSPLHF. Written as DNA, the CDR3 is TGTGCCAGCAGTTCTCGGACAGGGACTAATTCACCCCTCCACTTT.

In this sample, this clonotype turned up many times. The gene calls are TRBV7-2 and TRBJ2-7, with 11 bases identical to TRBD2. Germline loops: CDR1 SGHTA, CDR2 FQGNSA. The CDR3 is 15 residues long. V was clipped by 5 bases and J by 3 bases; unmatched bases: 6. The CDR3 loop is CASSKLAGAYYEQYF. CDR3 nucleotides: TGTGCCAGCAGCAAACTAGCGGGGGCCTACTACGAGCAGTACTTC.

This clonotype was recorded a few times. This chain uses TRBV20-1 with TRBJ1-1; D uncertain. The germline gives CDR1 DFQATT, CDR2 SNEGSKA (reference sequence). V gave up 0 bases and J gave up 0 bases, with 8 bases separating them. CDR3 length: 14 amino acids. The CDR3 spells CSARDEVMNTEAFF. The CDR3 region has the DNA TGCAGTGCTAGAGATGAGGTCATGAACACTGAAGCTTTCTTT.

This clonotype has ten or more counts. This chain connects TRBV12-3 or TRBV12-4 to TRBJ2-3; TRBD2 aligns across 7 bases. There are 13 residues in the CDR3. Trimming took 5 bases from V and 3 from J; bases not matched to a gene: 2. Here the CDR3 reads CASSRLATDTQYF. The CDR3 region has the DNA TGTGCCAGCAGTCGACTAGCAACAGATACGCAGTATTTT.

At least ten counts were recorded for this clonotype. This rearrangement joins TRBV7-9 to TRBJ2-1; D is unclear. This CDR3 comprises 13 residues. CDR1 and CDR2 from the germline V gene are SEHNR and FQNEAQ (reference sequence). V dropped 1 base and J dropped 5 bases, with 6 bases sitting between them. DNA for the CDR3: TGTGCCAGCAGCTTAGTGTCTAACAATGAGCAGTTCTTC. Protein: CASSLVSNNEQFF.

The chain links TRBV15 to TRBJ1-5; D unresolved. Trimming pared 3 bases from V and 6 bases from J, leaving 21 bases between. The CDR3 runs 17 residues. CDR1 is LNHNV, CDR2 YYDKDF, per germline (reference sequence). DNA of the CDR3: TGTGCCACCAGCAGTGAAAGGGTAGGCTCTTCAGGTCAGCCCCAGCATTTT. Its translation is CATSSERVGSSGQPQHF.

The J gene is TRBJ1-6, the V gene TRBV7-3, with 8 bases that match TRBD1. The CDR3 runs to 15 residues. CDR1 is SGHTA, CDR2 FQGTGA, per germline. The J segment lost 7 bases and the V segment lost 5 bases, leaving 7 bases of the junction unmatched. The CDR3 is CASSPTGGRNSPLHF. Here the CDR3 DNA reads TGTGCCAGCAGCCCAACAGGGGGGCGAAATTCACCCCTCCACTTT.

The J gene is TRBJ2-5, the V gene TRBV7-8; 8 positions match TRBD2. The length of the CDR3 is 14 residues. The trim removed 3 bases at V and 5 bases at J, leaving 5 bases unmatched. Germline lookup yields CDR1 SGHVS and CDR2 FQNEAQ. CDR3 DNA sequence: TGTGCCAGCAGCTTCGGGGGGGCCCGGGAGACCCAGTACTTC. This gives the protein CASSFGGARETQYF.